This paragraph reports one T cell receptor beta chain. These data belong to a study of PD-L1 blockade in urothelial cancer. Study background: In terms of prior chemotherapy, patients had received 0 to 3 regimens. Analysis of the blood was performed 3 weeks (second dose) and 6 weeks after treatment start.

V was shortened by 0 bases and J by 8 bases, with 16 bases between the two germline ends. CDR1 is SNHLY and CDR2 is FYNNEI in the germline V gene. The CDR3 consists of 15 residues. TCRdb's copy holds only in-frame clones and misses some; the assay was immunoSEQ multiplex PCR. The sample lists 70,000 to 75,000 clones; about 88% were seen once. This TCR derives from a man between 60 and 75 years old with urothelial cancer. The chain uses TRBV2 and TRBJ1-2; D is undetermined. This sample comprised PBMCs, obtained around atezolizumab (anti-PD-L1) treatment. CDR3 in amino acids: CASSEAVGRSRGYTF. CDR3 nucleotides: TGTGCCAGCAGTGAAGCGGTCGGGAGGTCAAGGGGCTACACCTTC.